This T cell receptor (beta chain) was recorded in a study of radiotherapy plus CTLA-4 blockade in lung cancer. Study-level background: 18% of patients responded objectively, and roughly 30% achieved disease control. The study's findings and limits: Peripheral blood showed expansion of tumor-derived TCR clones after radiotherapy and ipilimumab.

CDR1 and CDR2 from the germline V gene are LNHDA and SQIVND (reference sequence). V gave up 5 bases and J gave up 1 base, with 9 bases separating them. This CDR3 has 14 residues. Repertoires were generated with immunoSEQ multiplex PCR, while TCRdb's copy carries only in-frame clones and drops some. The table has around 80,000 clones, about four fifths seen once. Details on this clone: Antigen: not known.

Source: peripheral blood, taken from a patient treated with radiotherapy plus ipilimumab. The chain has TRBV19 and TRBJ2-1; D could derive from TRBD1 or TRBD2 (5 bases each). The sequence was obtained from a human donor with non-small cell lung cancer who had stable disease on radiotherapy plus ipilimumab. This chain's CDR3 is CASSWGRSYNEQFF. The CDR3 DNA follows: TGTGCCAGTAGTTGGGGGAGATCCTACAATGAGCAGTTCTTC.